Listed below are T cell receptor beta chains from one sample, sequenced in a study of shared clonotypes between healthy human individuals. The data were produced by immunoSEQ multiplex PCR, yet TCRdb's version contains in-frame clones alone and is incomplete. The sample has around 2,000,000 clones, approximately 94% seen once. Sequencing was performed on naive CD8+ T cells sorted from blood. These receptors came from a man between 18 and 35 years old in good health. Both conserved end residues are part of each CDR3. The size entry is marked missing in some rows and otherwise reads once, few, many or a size class.

clone size	J gene	CDR3 length	V gene	CDR3 protein
NA	TRBJ2-1	12	TRBV27	CASSPDANEQFF
NA	TRBJ2-7	12	TRBV27	CASSLSGYEQYF
NA	TRBJ2-7	12	TRBV2	CASLGQTYEQYF
NA	TRBJ1-1	13	TRBV5-1	CASSLAPNTEAFF
NA	TRBJ2-7	15	TRBV4-1	CASSQAMMLAYEQYF
NA	TRBJ2-1	15	TRBV18	CASSLAGGSYNEQFF
NA	TRBJ2-7	14	TRBV11-2	CASSFPDSSYEQYF
NA	TRBJ2-3	16	TRBV9	CASSPGVSASTDTQYF
NA	TRBJ1-2	14	TRBV2	CASSDQASNYGYTF
NA	TRBJ2-5	18	TRBV7-7	CASSLGPPALAGIETQYF
NA	TRBJ1-4	14	TRBV6-5	CASSYGQSSVKLFF
NA	TRBJ2-7	15	TRBV7-9	CASSLIGREASEQYF
few	TRBJ2-6	14	TRBV27	CASSFRSGANVLTF
NA	TRBJ2-2	19	TRBV7-2	CASSPRKGTSGRVAGELFF
NA	TRBJ1-5	16	TRBV19	CASSSDGSWVNQPQHF
NA	TRBJ1-1	15	TRBV25-1	CASSEYGTVNTEAFF
NA	TRBJ2-7	12	TRBV11-3	CASSLDQREQYF
NA	TRBJ1-5	16	TRBV10-3	CAISGDRGELTQPQHF
NA	TRBJ2-1	17	TRBV7-2	CASSPEDRGSSYNEQFF
NA	TRBJ2-7	16	TRBV9	CASSVGRSGYLYEQYF
NA	TRBJ1-2	17	TRBV30	CAWSVRTDRGRLYGYTF
NA	TRBJ2-5	16	TRBV7-9	CASSTPLGGGAETQYF
NA	TRBJ2-1	14	TRBV10-3	CAISNPGLHNEQFF
NA	TRBJ2-7	12	TRBV11-2	CASSGDGYEQYF
once	TRBJ2-7	15	TRBV5-1	CASSLGSGGPDEQYF
NA	TRBJ2-7	16	TRBV11-2	CASSYDLAGTSYEQYF
NA	TRBJ1-5	15	TRBV28	CASSLRETGNQPQHF
many	TRBJ1-2	11	TRBV30	CAWQRDYGYTF
NA	TRBJ2-7	13	TRBV9	CASSVAHGYEQYF
NA	TRBJ2-5	16	TRBV7-8	CASSLGLSDSQETQYF
NA	TRBJ2-3	15	TRBV7-2	CASSLDLGLQDTQYF
NA	TRBJ2-1	16	TRBV4-1	CASSPGGAASYNEQFF
NA	TRBJ2-7	12	TRBV7-9	CASSIGNYEQYF
NA	TRBJ1-1	15	TRBV6-5	CASSYPGTVNTEAFF
NA	TRBJ1-1	15	TRBV7-9	CASSWGQGMNTEAFF
NA	TRBJ1-3	17	TRBV10-2	CASSERVRVYSGNTIYF
NA	TRBJ1-6	15	TRBV6-1	CASRSFDRDVSPLHF
NA	TRBJ2-7	11	TRBV5-1	CASANLYEQYF
NA	TRBJ1-2	13	TRBV30	CAWTTGGNYGYTF
NA	TRBJ2-1	14	TRBV10-2	CASTGASSYNEQFF
NA	TRBJ1-6	16	TRBV4-3	CASSQDRGSVGKPLHF
NA	TRBJ2-5	12	TRBV7-9	CASSHGQETQYF
NA	TRBJ1-2	13	TRBV30	CAWSFGTFYGYTF